These T cell receptor beta chains were read from a single sample in a study of shared clonotypes between healthy human individuals. Clones were read by immunoSEQ multiplex PCR, and TCRdb kept only the in-frame ones, dropping some. Here the sample spans 2 million to 2.5 million clones, 95% being singletons. Sample: naive CD4+ T cells sorted from blood. The receptors were sampled from a man younger than 30 in good health. Both conserved end residues are part of each CDR3. D genes are given only for firm matches. Size is stated for part of the rows, as once, few or many counts, or as a class when the clone is expanded.

CASSPGGGAGNQPQHF,TGTGCCAGCTCACCAGGGGGTGGGGCAGGCAATCAGCCCCAGCATTTT,TRBJ1-5,-,TRBV18,-
CASSLTPYEQYF,TGTGCCAGCAGCCTAACCCCCTACGAGCAGTACTTC,TRBJ2-7,-,TRBV11-2,-
CASSYRGQPFTEAFF,TGTGCCAGCAGCTACCGGGGACAACCCTTTACTGAAGCTTTCTTT,TRBJ1-1,-,TRBV5-4,-
CASSRDSQDEKLFF,TGTGCCAGCAGTCGGGACTCCCAGGATGAAAAACTGTTTTTT,TRBJ1-4,-,TRBV6-5,-
CASSYGQANYNSPLHF,TGTGCCAGCAGCTACGGACAGGCCAACTATAATTCACCCCTCCACTTT,TRBJ1-6,TRBD1,TRBV13,-
CAISISQETQYF,TGTGCCATCAGTATATCCCAAGAGACCCAGTACTTC,TRBJ2-5,-,TRBV10-3,-
CASSLSGTGNQPQHF,TGCGCCAGCAGCTTGTCAGGGACAGGCAATCAGCCCCAGCATTTT,TRBJ1-5,TRBD1,TRBV5-1,-
CASRSTANTEAFF,TGTGCCAGCAGATCGACAGCGAACACTGAAGCTTTCTTT,TRBJ1-1,-,TRBV7-6,once
CSVSPYEQYF,TGCAGCGTCTCACCTTACGAGCAGTACTTC,TRBJ2-7,-,TRBV20-1,-
CASRKQGWGPQHF,TGTGCCAGCAGAAAACAGGGGTGGGGGCCCCAGCATTTT,TRBJ1-5,TRBD1,TRBV6-5,-